The 9 T cell receptor beta chains below all came from one sample that was sequenced in a study of T cell responses to AZD1222 COVID-19 vaccine. Profiled with immunoSEQ multiplex PCR; TCRdb holds only in-frame clones, not every one. The data show over 140,000 clones, 85% to 95% seen once. This material consisted of peripheral blood, taken 28 days after the second AZD1222 dose. The source of these receptors is an adult who received the AZD1222 COVID-19 vaccine.

This chain uses TRBV19 with TRBJ2-1; D might be TRBD2 (5 bases). Germline loops: CDR1 LNHDA, CDR2 SQIVND (reference sequence). Deletions cut 1 base from V and 10 bases from J, with 17 bases between. This CDR3 is built from 15 residues. DNA of the CDR3: TGTGCCAGTAGTATAGTCCCTGCTAGCCCCGACGAGCAGTTCTTC. This codes for CASSIVPASPDEQFF.

This chain connects TRBV6-5 to TRBJ1-4, with D unclear. Deletions cut 4 bases from V and 3 bases from J, with 9 bases between. The length of the CDR3 is 14 residues. The germline V gene has CDR1 MNHEY and CDR2 SVGAGI. CDR3 in amino acids: CASSFGGPNEKLFF. CDR3 DNA: TGTGCCAGCAGTTTCGGAGGGCCTAATGAAAAACTGTTTTTT.

The CDR3 is CASSQRDFWTEAFF. CDR3 in DNA: TGTGCCAGCAGCCAACGGGACTTCTGGACTGAAGCTTTCTTT. The rearrangement links TRBV3-1 (or the pseudogene TRBV3-2) to TRBJ1-1; a weak D match, TRBD1 (5 bases). The length of the CDR3 is 14 residues. Trimming shortened V by 2 bases and J by 5 bases, and 12 bases separated the two germline ends. Germline V gives CDR1 LGHDT, CDR2 YNNKEL (reference sequence).

This chain uses TRBV15 with TRBJ1-3; D is undetermined. The CDR3 loop spans 13 amino acids. In germline, CDR1 is LNHNV, CDR2 YYDKDF (reference sequence). V was cut by 0 bases and J by 4 bases, with 4 bases left in between. DNA for the CDR3: TGTGCCACCAGCAGAGAGAACGGAAACACCATATATTTT. It codes for CATSRENGNTIYF.

The gene calls are TRBV28 and TRBJ1-2; 11 nucleotides align to TRBD1. Germline assignment: CDR1 MDHEN and CDR2 SYDVKM. CDR3 length: 15 residues. The V and J ends lost 5 bases and 9 bases, in that order; junction bases with no gene match: 11. This chain's CDR3 is CASSEGQGAFIRYTF. The CDR3 DNA reads as TGTGCCAGCAGTGAAGGACAGGGGGCATTTATTCGCTACACCTTC.

The rearrangement joins TRBV28 to TRBJ2-1, with a tentative D call TRBD2 (6 bases). This CDR3 region has 14 residues. V lost 2 bases, J lost 7 bases, and 12 bases lay in between. CDR1 and CDR2 (germline): MDHEN, SYDVKM. The CDR3 is CASSLGGLGNEQFF. DNA of the CDR3: TGTGCCAGCAGTTTAGGAGGGTTGGGTAATGAGCAGTTCTTC.

The V and J genes are TRBV28 and TRBJ2-2; 8 bases align to TRBD1. Per the germline V gene, CDR1 is MDHEN and CDR2 is SYDVKM. The CDR3 extends over 16 amino acids. V trimming: 2 bases; J trimming: 7 bases; junction bases outside the gene matches: 9. In nucleotides, the CDR3 is TGTGCCAGCAGTTTAAGGACAGGGAGGTTTGGCGGGGAGCTGTTTTTT. It translates to CASSLRTGRFGGELFF.

V usage is TRBV20-1 and J usage is TRBJ1-2; no clear D gene. V was shortened by 7 bases and J by 2 bases, with 8 bases between the two germline ends. This CDR3 comprises 11 residues. CDR1 DFQATT and CDR2 SNEGSKA come from the germline V gene (reference sequence). CDR3 sequence reads: CSVVTNYGYTF. CDR3 nucleotides: TGCAGTGTGGTTACGAACTATGGCTACACCTTC.

The rearrangement uses TRBV28 and TRBJ1-1; 7 nucleotides line up with TRBD1. V dropped 3 bases and J dropped 7; count of bases not matched to a gene: 11. CDR1 is MDHEN, CDR2 SYDVKM, per germline. The CDR3 totals 15 residues. The DNA for the CDR3 is TGTGCCAGCAGTTTCCCCGACAGGGTAAAAGATGAAGCTTTCTTT. This gives the protein CASSFPDRVKDEAFF.